What follows are 22 T cell receptor beta chains derived from one specimen sequenced in a study of blood T cell repertoires in COVID-19. The data were produced by immunoSEQ multiplex PCR, yet TCRdb's version contains in-frame clones alone and is incomplete. Here the sample spans a few hundred thousand clones, roughly four fifths being singletons. The material sequenced was peripheral blood. The receptors originated from a man aged 25-40 years who had recovered from COVID-19.

J is TRBJ2-7 and V is TRBV11-2; D is ambiguous. V was cut by 1 base and J by 6 bases, with 16 bases left in between. This CDR3 spans 15 amino acids. Germline V gene data show CDR1 as SGHAT and CDR2 as FQNNGV. The CDR3 reads CASSLGPSLQAEQYV. The CDR3 DNA reads as TGTGCCAGCAGCTTAGGCCCCTCCCTCCAGGCCGAGCAGTACGTC.

The V call is TRBV28, the J call TRBJ1-5; D not resolved. The germline V gene has CDR1 MDHEN and CDR2 SYDVKM. The CDR3 length is 12 residues. With 6 bases removed from V and 4 bases from J, the gap between germline ends came to 7 bases. As DNA, the CDR3 is TGTGCCAGCAGGGGCCCAAATCAGCCCCAGCATTTT. It codes for CASRGPNQPQHF.

The V gene is TRBV28, the J gene TRBJ2-2; a possible D gene is TRBD2 (5 bases). This CDR3 has 14 amino acids. Germline V CDR1 and CDR2: MDHEN, SYDVKM. CDR3 sequence (DNA): TGTGCAGGAAGTTCGGGATTCGCACCCGGGGAGCTGTTTTTT. Translated: CAGSSGFAPGELFF. The whole variable domain, filled in from reference TRBV28 and TRBJ2-2, reads DVKVTQSSRYLVKRTGEKVFLECVQDMDHENMFWYRQDPGLGLRLIYFSYDVKMKEKGDIPEGYSVSREKKERFSLILESASTNQTSMYLCAGSSGFAPGELFFGEGSRLTVL.

The chain has TRBV7-8 and TRBJ2-3; 7 nucleotides match TRBD1. V was clipped by 5 bases and J by 6 bases; unmatched bases: 20. This CDR3 is 18 amino acids long. Per germline, CDR1 SGHVS and CDR2 FQNEAQ. The CDR3 region has the DNA TGTGCCAGCAGCCGCCTCTCAGCAACAGGGGCGGTCGCGGATACGCAGTATTTT. This gives the protein CASSRLSATGAVADTQYF.

The V and J genes are TRBV30 and TRBJ2-7; D is possibly TRBD2 (6 bases). Per germline, CDR1 GTSNPN and CDR2 SVGIG (reference sequence). Deletions cut 2 bases from V and 1 base from J, with 21 bases between. The CDR3 sequence is 17 residues long. CDR3 sequence: CAWSPTGSPQGSYEQYV. The CDR3 nucleotides are TGTGCCTGGAGTCCTACCGGGAGCCCCCAAGGTTCCTACGAGCAGTACGTC.

The rearrangement uses TRBV25-1 and TRBJ1-2; TRBD1 matches at 7 bases. The CDR3 consists of 14 residues. V gave up 6 bases and J gave up 4 bases; unmatched junction bases: 8. Germline V gives CDR1 MGHDK, CDR2 SYGVNS. Here the CDR3 DNA reads TGTGCCAGCAGCCTCCCCGGGACAGCCTATGGCTACACCTTC. It specifies CASSLPGTAYGYTF.

This clone was observed a handful of times. The genes are TRBV9 and TRBJ1-6; D is perhaps TRBD1 (6 bases). The length of the CDR3 is 13 residues. Per germline, CDR1 SGDLS and CDR2 YYNGEE. The ends were cut back, 3 bases at V and 8 bases at J, with 9 bases in the middle. CDR3 sequence (DNA): TGTGCCAGCAGCGCCAGACAGGATTCACCCCTCCACTTT. This gives the protein CASSARQDSPLHF. Combining the CDR3 with reference TRBV9 and TRBJ1-6 gives the whole variable domain DSGVTQTPKHLITATGQRVTLRCSPRSGDLSVYWYQQSLDQGLQFLIQYYNGEERAKGNILERFSAQQFPDLHSELNLSSLELGDSALYFCASSARQDSPLHFGNGTRLTVT.

V gene TRBV4-1 combines with J gene TRBJ1-6, with D uncertain. The CDR3 has 13 amino acids. V lost 6 bases and J 7 bases, leaving 10 bases between the germline ends. Germline-derived CDR1 and CDR2 are MGHRA and YSYEKL. CDR3 protein: CASREIENSPLHF. The CDR3 DNA reads as TGCGCCAGCAGAGAAATCGAGAATTCACCCCTCCACTTT.

V is TRBV6-5 and J is TRBJ2-1, with TRBD2 as a possible D gene (6 bases). Trimming pared 6 bases from V and 6 bases from J, leaving 18 bases between. Per germline, CDR1 MNHEY and CDR2 SVGAGI. The CDR3 loop spans 15 amino acids. For the CDR3, the DNA is TGTGCCAGCAGGGCGGGCCTAGCGAAAAGCAATGAGCAGTTCTTC. It translates to CASRAGLAKSNEQFF.

This clone has a single count. The V gene is TRBV2, the J gene TRBJ1-4; D perhaps matches TRBD1 (5 bases). The CDR3 has 14 amino acids. Germline values: CDR1 SNHLY, CDR2 FYNNEI. V was trimmed by 1 base and J by 8 bases, leaving 11 bases between them. Written as DNA, the CDR3 is TGTGCCAGCAGTGAAGGGCAGGGTTACGAAAAACTGTTTTTT. Its protein product is CASSEGQGYEKLFF.

J is TRBJ2-3 and V is TRBV10-3; 8 nucleotides align to TRBD1. Unmatched junction bases numbered 13, after V lost 11 bases and J lost 0 bases. This CDR3 comprises 16 residues. Germline-derived CDR1 and CDR2 are ENHRY and SYGVKD. CDR3 DNA: TGTGCCTCCGCCGGGACAGGCTCCCAAAGCACAGATACGCAGTATTTT. It codes for CASAGTGSQSTDTQYF.

This chain links TRBV15 with TRBJ2-3, with TRBD2 matching over 8 bases. Germline CDR1 and CDR2: LNHNV and YYDKDF (reference sequence). CDR3 length equals 17 residues. Trimming at V came to 1 base and at J to 2 bases, leaving 8 bases not matched to a gene. As DNA, the CDR3 is TGTGCCACCAGCAGAGTAGGAGCGGGGGCCCCCACAGATACGCAGTATTTT. Its protein product is CATSRVGAGAPTDTQYF.

The chain recombines TRBV12-3 or TRBV12-4 with TRBJ2-1; 7 bases match TRBD2. With V trimmed by 6 bases and J by 9 bases, 8 bases remained unmatched. The CDR3 runs 13 residues. CDR3 nucleotide sequence: TGTGCCAGCAGGTCCGGGGGGAGAGGTGAGCAGTTCTTC. It encodes CASRSGGRGEQFF.

The rearrangement joins TRBV19 to TRBJ2-3, with 8 bases that match TRBD2. This CDR3 comprises 16 residues. Germline lookup yields CDR1 LNHDA and CDR2 SQIVND (reference sequence). V shed 5 bases and J 1 base; nucleotides not matched to a gene: 8. CDR3 nucleotide sequence: TGTGCCAGTAGTCCCCGGGGTAGCGGGGGCACAGATACGCAGTATTTT. It translates to CASSPRGSGGTDTQYF.

This sequence joins TRBV5-1 and TRBJ1-3; 7 bases are a match to TRBD1. The CDR3 is made up of 14 amino acids. Germline assignment: CDR1 SGHRS and CDR2 YFSETQ. The ends lost 4 bases at V and 6 bases at J; junction bases unmatched: 7. The CDR3 sequence: CASSPSTGANTIYF. For the CDR3, the DNA is TGCGCCAGCAGCCCTTCAACAGGGGCAAACACCATATATTTT.

This rearrangement joins TRBV7-2 to TRBJ2-4, with 8 positions matching TRBD1. CDR1 is SGHTA, CDR2 FQGNSA, per germline. The V segment lost 5 bases and the J segment 7 bases; nucleotides outside the gene matches: 4. This CDR3 contains 13 residues. CDR3 in amino acids: CASSQGARNIQYF. In nucleotides, the CDR3 is TGTGCCAGCAGCCAGGGGGCGCGGAACATTCAGTACTTC.

The rearrangement links TRBV2 to TRBJ2-5; D is unclear. The V gene lost 1 base and the J gene lost 1 base, with 7 bases spanning the gap. Germline CDR1 and CDR2: SNHLY and FYNNEI. The CDR3 has 14 residues. In nucleotides, the CDR3 is TGTGCCAGCAGTGAAGGACACTTCCAAGAGACCCAGTACTTC. Amino acid sequence: CASSEGHFQETQYF.

V gene TRBV6-5 combines with J gene TRBJ2-2; 7 positions match TRBD2. The CDR3 length is 16 residues. V shed 0 bases, J shed 4 bases, and the junction held 5 bases outside the gene matches. Germline V CDR1 and CDR2: MNHEY, SVGAGI. CDR3 sequence: CASSYSSGEPTGELFF. CDR3 nucleotide sequence: TGTGCCAGCAGTTACTCCAGCGGGGAGCCCACCGGGGAGCTGTTTTTT.

The chain recombines TRBV2 with TRBJ2-7; 9 bases line up with TRBD2. Germline trimming cut 7 bases from V and 5 bases from J; bases unmatched to any gene: 9. This CDR3 contains 14 residues. CDR1 and CDR2 from the germline V gene are SNHLY and FYNNEI. The CDR3 bases are TGTGCCAGCACGACGCGCGGGGGGGCCGACGAGCAGTACTTC. Translated, it gives CASTTRGGADEQYF.

The chain carries TRBV2 and TRBJ1-1; TRBD1 is a possible D gene (5 bases). This CDR3 region has 14 residues. Germline-derived CDR1 and CDR2 are SNHLY and FYNNEI. V lost 0 bases and J 4 bases, leaving 9 bases between the germline ends. The CDR3 is CASSEAPTATEAFF. DNA of the CDR3: TGTGCCAGCAGTGAAGCTCCGACAGCCACTGAAGCTTTCTTT.

This clone was seen a few times. The rearrangement links TRBV19 to TRBJ1-6; D gene uncertain. Trimming shortened V by 10 bases and J by 7 bases, and 14 bases separated the two germline ends. There are 13 residues in the CDR3. Germline CDR1 reads LNHDA; CDR2 reads SQIVND (reference sequence). The CDR3 loop is CATQRVSNSPLHF. As DNA, the CDR3 is TGTGCCACCCAGCGGGTGTCGAATTCACCCCTCCACTTT. Variable domain in full (rest from reference TRBV19 and TRBJ1-6): DGGITQSPKYLFRKEGQNVTLSCEQNLNHDAMYWYRQDPGQGLRLIYYSQIVNDFQKGDIAEGYSVSREKKESFPLTVTSAQKNPTAFYLCATQRVSNSPLHFGNGTRLTVT.

The chain combines TRBV5-1 with TRBJ2-3; D perhaps matches TRBD1 (7 bases). Trimming took 1 base from V and 5 from J, leaving 11 bases between them. Germline CDR1 and CDR2: SGHRS and YFSETQ. CDR3 size: 14 residues. The CDR3 DNA reads as TGCGCCAGCAGCTTGTGGGGGGACAGAGATACGCAGTATTTT. Protein product: CASSLWGDRDTQYF.